Presented here are 4 T cell receptor beta chains from one specimen sequenced in a study of T cell responses to AZD1222 COVID-19 vaccine. Profiled with immunoSEQ multiplex PCR; TCRdb holds only in-frame clones, not every one. Among around 100,000 clones listed, about four fifths were seen once. Sequencing was performed on peripheral blood, taken on day 0 of AZD1222 vaccination. Receptor source: an adult in good health.

The rearrangement joins TRBV5-8 to TRBJ1-5, with D possibly being TRBD1 (5 bases). V was shortened by 5 bases and J by 6 bases, with 15 bases between the two germline ends. The CDR3 totals 14 residues. Germline V gene data show CDR1 as SGHTS and CDR2 as YDEGEE. The CDR3 region is CASSYDSSGQPQHF. DNA for the CDR3: TGTGCCAGCAGTTATGACAGTTCCGGTCAGCCCCAGCATTTT. Drawing the rest from reference TRBV5-8 and TRBJ1-5, the complete variable domain is EAGVTQSPTHLIKTRGQQATLRCSPISGHTSVYWYQQALGLGLQFLLWYDEGEERNRGNFPPRFSGRQFPNYSSELNVNALELEDSALYLCASSYDSSGQPQHFGDGTRLSIL.

The V call is TRBV7-2, the J call TRBJ1-2; TRBD1 agrees at 7 bases. The ends lost 6 bases at V and 4 bases at J; junction bases unmatched: 8. The CDR3 has 14 residues. CDR1 and CDR2 (germline): SGHTA, FQGNSA. The CDR3 coding sequence is TGTGCCAGCAGTTCTCACAGGGGCCCCTATGGCTACACCTTC. Amino acid sequence: CASSSHRGPYGYTF.

This clone has only a few counts. CDR3 nucleotides: TGTGCCAGCAGCTTAGATGGGGGAGGCACTGAAGCTTTCTTT. Its translation is CASSLDGGGTEAFF. V and J are TRBV11-3 and TRBJ1-1; D perhaps matches TRBD1 (5 bases). CDR3 length equals 14 residues. The V end lost 0 bases, the J end lost 4 bases, and 9 bases lay between the germline ends. From germline, CDR1 is SGHNT and CDR2 YENEEA.

The chain recombines TRBV9 with TRBJ1-2, with D possibly being TRBD1 (5 bases). This CDR3 spans 18 amino acids. The V gene lost 4 bases and the J gene lost 3 bases, with 25 bases spanning the gap. From germline, CDR1 is SGDLS and CDR2 YYNGEE. The CDR3 DNA follows: TGTGCCAGCAGCCCCCAGTCCCCCGGACATGCAGCAGACTATGGCTACACCTTC. This translates into CASSPQSPGHAADYGYTF.